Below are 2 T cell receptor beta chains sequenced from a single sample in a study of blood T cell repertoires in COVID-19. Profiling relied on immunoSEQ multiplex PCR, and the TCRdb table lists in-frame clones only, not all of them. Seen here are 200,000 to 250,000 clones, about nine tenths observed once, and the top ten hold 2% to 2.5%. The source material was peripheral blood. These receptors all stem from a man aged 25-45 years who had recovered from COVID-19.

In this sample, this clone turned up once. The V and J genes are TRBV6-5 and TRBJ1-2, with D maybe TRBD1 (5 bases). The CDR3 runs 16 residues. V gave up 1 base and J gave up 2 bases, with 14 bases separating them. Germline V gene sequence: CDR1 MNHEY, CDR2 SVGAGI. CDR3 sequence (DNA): TGTGCCAGCAGTTACTGGAGGGGCGGTTTGAACTATGGCTACACCTTC. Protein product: CASSYWRGGLNYGYTF.

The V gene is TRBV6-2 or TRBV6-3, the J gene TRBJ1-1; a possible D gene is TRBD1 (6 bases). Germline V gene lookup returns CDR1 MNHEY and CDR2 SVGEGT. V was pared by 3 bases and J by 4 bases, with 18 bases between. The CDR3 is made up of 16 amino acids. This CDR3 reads CASSYVSGGAATEAFF. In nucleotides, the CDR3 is TGTGCCAGCAGTTATGTCTCGGGGGGCGCGGCCACTGAAGCTTTCTTT.